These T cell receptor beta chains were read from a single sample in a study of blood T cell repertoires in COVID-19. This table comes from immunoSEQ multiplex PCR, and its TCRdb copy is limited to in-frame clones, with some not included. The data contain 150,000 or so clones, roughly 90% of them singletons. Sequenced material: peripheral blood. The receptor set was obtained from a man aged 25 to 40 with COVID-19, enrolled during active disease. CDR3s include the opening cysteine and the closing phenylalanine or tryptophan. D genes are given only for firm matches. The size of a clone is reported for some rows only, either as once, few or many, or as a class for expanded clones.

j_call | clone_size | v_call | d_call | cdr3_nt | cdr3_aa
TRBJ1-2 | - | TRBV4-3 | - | TGCGCCAGCAGCCAAGATAAGACAGGCTACGTTCAATATGGCTACACCTTC | CASSQDKTGYVQYGYTF
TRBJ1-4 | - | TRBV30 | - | TGTGCCTGGACGGCGGGGCCGGCTGAAAAACTGTTTTTT | CAWTAGPAEKLFF
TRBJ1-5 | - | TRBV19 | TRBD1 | TGTGCCACCACGGACAGGGGAAGCAATCAGCCCCAGCATTTT | CATTDRGSNQPQHF
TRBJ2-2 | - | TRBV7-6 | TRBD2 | TGTGCCAGCAGCTTAAGGTCTAGCGGGGGCCGAAACACCGGGGAGCTGTTTTTT | CASSLRSSGGRNTGELFF
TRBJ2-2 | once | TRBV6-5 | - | TGTGCCAGCACCTCGGACAGGAACACCGGGGAGCTGTTTTTT | CASTSDRNTGELFF
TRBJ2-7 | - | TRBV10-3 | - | TGTGCCATCAGTGAGTCTAGCGGCGAGCAGTACTTC | CAISESSGEQYF
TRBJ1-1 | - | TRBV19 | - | TGTGCCAGTGCAACCTTAGCTAACACTGAAGCTTTCTTT | CASATLANTEAFF
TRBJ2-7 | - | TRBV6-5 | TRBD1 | TGTGCCAGCACTAACCTCCGGGACAGGGGGGACGAGCAGTACTTC | CASTNLRDRGDEQYF
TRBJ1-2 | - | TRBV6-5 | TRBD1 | TGTGCCAGCAGTTACTCCGGGACAGGGGGCTATGGCTACACCTTC | CASSYSGTGGYGYTF
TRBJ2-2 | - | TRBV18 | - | TGTGCCAGCTCGGCCTTGGACTCCGGGGAGCTGTTTTTT | CASSALDSGELFF
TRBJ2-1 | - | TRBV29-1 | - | TGCAGCGTTGCCGGACAAGTTTACAATGAGCAGTTCTTC | CSVAGQVYNEQFF
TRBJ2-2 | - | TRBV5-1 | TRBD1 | TGCGCCAGCAGCTTCGACAGGGTACCCGGGGAGCTGTTTTTT | CASSFDRVPGELFF
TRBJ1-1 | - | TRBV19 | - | TGTGCCAGTAGTATAGATAGGGAGCCTTTGAACACTGAAGCTTTCTTT | CASSIDREPLNTEAFF
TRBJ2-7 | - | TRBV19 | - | TGTGCCAGTAGTGTCGGCTACGAGCAGTACTTC | CASSVGYEQYF
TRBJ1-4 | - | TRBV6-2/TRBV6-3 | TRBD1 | TGTGCCAGCAGTTTCTTCCGGGACAGCCTTAATGAAAAACTGTTTTTT | CASSFFRDSLNEKLFF
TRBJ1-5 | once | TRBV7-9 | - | TGTGCCAGCAGCTTAGGGGCAGGGCAGGACAATCAGCCCCAGCATTTT | CASSLGAGQDNQPQHF
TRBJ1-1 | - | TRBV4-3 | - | TGCGCCAGCAGCCGAATTCTCCCCGCGGGAGGGAACACTGAAGCTTTCTTT | CASSRILPAGGNTEAFF
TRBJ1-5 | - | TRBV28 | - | TGTGCCAGCAGTTGGACTGCCAGCGTAAATCAGCCCCAGCATTTT | CASSWTASVNQPQHF
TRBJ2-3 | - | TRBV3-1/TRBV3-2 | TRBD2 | TGTGCCAGCAGAGAGCGGGGGGGCCGAGGAGATACGCAGTATTTT | CASRERGGRGDTQYF
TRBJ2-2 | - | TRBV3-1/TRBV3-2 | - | TGTGCCAGCAGCCACAGGAACAGGTGGTACACCGGGGAGCTGTTTTTT | CASSHRNRWYTGELFF
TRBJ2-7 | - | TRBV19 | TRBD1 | TGTGCCAGTAGTATTACGGACAGGGAATGGCACGAGCAGTACTTC | CASSITDREWHEQYF
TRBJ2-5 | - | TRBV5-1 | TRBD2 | TGCGCCAGCAGCTTGGGGGGACTAGCGGGGAGAGAGACCCAGTACTTC | CASSLGGLAGRETQYF
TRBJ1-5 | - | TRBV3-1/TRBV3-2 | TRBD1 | TGTGCCAGCAGCCAAGGAGCAGGGGGCGTCCATCAGCCCCAGCATTTT | CASSQGAGGVHQPQHF
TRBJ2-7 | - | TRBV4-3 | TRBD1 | TGCGCCAGCAGCCAAGTCCTCCGGGACAGGGCCGAGCAGTACTTC | CASSQVLRDRAEQYF
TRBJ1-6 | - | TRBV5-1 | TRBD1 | TGCGCCAGCAGCTTGGGGGGACAGCCCTCACTTTCAGATAATTCACCCCTCCACTTT | CASSLGGQPSLSDNSPLHF
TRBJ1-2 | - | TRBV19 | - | TGTGCCAGTAGTATTTTGACTCGGTTTAACTATGGCTACACCTTC | CASSILTRFNYGYTF
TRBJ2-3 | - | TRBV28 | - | TGTGCCACCTCGAGCGGGACAGATACGCAGTATTTT | CATSSGTDTQYF
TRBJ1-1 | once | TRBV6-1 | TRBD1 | TGTGCCAGCAGTGATAGGGGGCTCACTGAAGCTTTCTTT | CASSDRGLTEAFF
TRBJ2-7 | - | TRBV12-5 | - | TGTGCTAGTGGTTGGGGCAGCCCCTCCTACGAGCAGTACTTC | CASGWGSPSYEQYF
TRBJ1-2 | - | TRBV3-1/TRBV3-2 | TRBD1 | TGTGCCAGCAGCCCAGTTCAGGGACAGGGTGGAAACTATGGCTACACCTTC | CASSPVQGQGGNYGYTF
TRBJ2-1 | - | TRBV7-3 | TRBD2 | TGTGCCAGCAGCTTACTAGCGGAACCCTACAATGAGCAGTTCTTC | CASSLLAEPYNEQFF
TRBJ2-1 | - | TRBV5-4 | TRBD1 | TGTGCCAGCAGCTTGGGAACAGGGGGCCTGAATGAGCAGTTCTTC | CASSLGTGGLNEQFF
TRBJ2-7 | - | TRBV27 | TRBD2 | TGTGCCAGCAGTGCCTTCGGGGGGGGTTTCTACGAGCAGTACTTC | CASSAFGGGFYEQYF
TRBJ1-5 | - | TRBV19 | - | TGTGCCAGTAGTACTCTTTGGACAACTGACAATCAGCCCCAGCATTTT | CASSTLWTTDNQPQHF
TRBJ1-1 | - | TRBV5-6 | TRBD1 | TGTGCCAGCAGTCCCGGGACAGGGTCGGGGACTGAAGCTTTCTTT | CASSPGTGSGTEAFF
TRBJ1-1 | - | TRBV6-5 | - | TGTGCCAGCAGTTCCACAGGGCAAGGCGGGAGTAGCGAAGCTTTCTTT | CASSSTGQGGSSEAFF
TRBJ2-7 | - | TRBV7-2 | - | TGTGCCAGCCGGCCAGGGGCAATATACGAGCAGTACTTC | CASRPGAIYEQYF